This TCR beta chain was sequenced for a study of T cell repertoires in cytomegalovirus infection. Study context: Carrying CMV and the relevant HLA type showed in public TCR beta signatures.

TCRdb re-analysed the reads in MiXCR, keeping a single row per CDR3 protein. The sample contains 150,000 to 200,000 distinct CDR3 sequences, roughly 17% of which appear only once. Germline V gives CDR1 SEHNR, CDR2 FQNEAQ (reference sequence). The CDR3 totals 20 residues. V was clipped by 3 bases and J by 3 bases, with 27 bases between them. This clonotype was detected ten times or more. This chain links TRBV7-9 with TRBJ2-4; D remains unclear. Sequenced: CD8+ T cells from PBMCs. The sequence was collected from a human donor in good health (CMV status not recorded). Some clones in this sample may be carry-over from other donors' samples. CDR3 region: CASSFDALRTNDGGKNIQYF. DNA of the CDR3: TGTGCCAGCAGCTTCGACGCACTCCGGACGAACGACGGTGGCAAAAACATTCAGTACTTC.